The 27 T cell receptor beta chains given below trace back to one sample, sequenced in a study of CD8 T cells in ankylosing spondylitis. In TCRdb, the 5' RACE reads were re-called with MiXCR into one record per CDR3 protein. Found here are 150,000 to 200,000 distinct CDR3 sequences, approximately 10% of them singletons; the top ten hold just under 30%. Sequences were obtained from blood, either unsorted or a sorted T cell fraction (not recorded which). The receptors shown here come from a male donor with ankylosing spondylitis or in good health (not recorded which).

Ten or more counts support this clonotype. The genes are TRBV19 and TRBJ1-6, with D possibly TRBD1 on 5 matching bases. Looked up from germline, CDR1 is LNHDA and CDR2 is SQIVND (reference sequence). This CDR3 spans 14 amino acids. V was cut by 10 bases and J by 4 bases, with 14 bases left in between. CDR3 amino acids: CATGNSGYNSPLHF. Here the CDR3 DNA reads TGTGCCACAGGGAACTCGGGGTATAATTCACCCCTCCACTTT.

This clonotype was seen repeatedly, ten times or more. This sequence joins TRBV2 and TRBJ2-7; no firm D call. From germline, CDR1 is SNHLY and CDR2 FYNNEI. This CDR3 is 12 amino acids long. Trimming removed 6 bases from V and 0 bases from J, with 6 bases in between. The CDR3 nucleotides are TGTGCCAGCAGGGTAGACTCCTACGAGCAGTACTTC. It is translated as CASRVDSYEQYF.

This clonotype was seen repeatedly, ten times or more. The rearrangement joins TRBV20-1 to TRBJ2-7, with D hard to call. The CDR3 consists of 15 residues. Germline V gene sequence: CDR1 DFQATT, CDR2 SNEGSKA (reference sequence). V was pared by 0 bases and J by 3 bases, with 15 bases between. CDR3 DNA sequence: TGCAGTGCTAGAGACAGCCACAGCAATGACTACGAGCAGTACTTC. This codes for CSARDSHSNDYEQYF.

This clonotype occurred many times. CDR3 bases: TGCAGCGTCCGTGGTGCGGGATCTAAATACGAGCAGTACTTC. Its protein product is CSVRGAGSKYEQYF. The chain recombines TRBV29-1 with TRBJ2-7, with D perhaps matching TRBD2 (6 bases). Germline V gene data show CDR1 as SQVTM and CDR2 as ANQGSEA. Trimming stripped 6 bases from V and 4 bases from J, with 19 bases between. The CDR3 runs to 14 residues.

This clonotype was seen at least ten times. This rearrangement joins TRBV6-1 to TRBJ2-7; D is perhaps TRBD1 or TRBD2 (5 bases each). CDR1 MNHNS and CDR2 SASEGT come from the germline V gene. The CDR3 extends over 14 amino acids. Between the trimmed V and J ends, which lost 2 bases and 0 bases, there was a span of 8 bases. The CDR3 sequence: CASSEFGTSYEQYF. In nucleotides, the CDR3 is TGTGCCAGCAGTGAATTTGGGACCTCCTACGAGCAGTACTTC.

This rearrangement joins TRBV5-1 to TRBJ2-6; no firm D call. In germline, CDR1 is SGHRS, CDR2 YFSETQ. The V end was cut by 4 bases, the J end by 0 bases, with 5 bases between. The CDR3 totals 14 residues. CDR3 DNA: TGCGCCAGCAGCATACTCTCTGGGGCCAACGTCCTGACTTTC. Translated, it gives CASSILSGANVLTF.

This clonotype was observed at least ten times. The chain joins TRBV29-1 to TRBJ2-7; 12 bases are a match to TRBD2. The CDR3 extends over 15 amino acids. Trimming took 7 bases from V and 2 from J; bases not matched to a gene: 9. Germline V gene lookup returns CDR1 SQVTM and CDR2 ANQGSEA. The CDR3 sequence is CSATGTSGSAYEQYF. The CDR3 DNA reads TGCAGCGCTACCGGGACTAGCGGGTCCGCCTACGAGCAGTACTTC.

The table lists this clonotype with many counts. V and J are TRBV9 and TRBJ2-1; TRBD2 agrees at 9 bases. The CDR3 is 15 amino acids. After removal of 4 bases from V and 7 bases from J, the junction contained 9 bases not matched to a gene. In germline, CDR1 is SGDLS, CDR2 YYNGEE. The CDR3 is CASSPVSGSWNEQFF. The DNA of the CDR3 is TGTGCCAGCAGCCCTGTTAGCGGGAGCTGGAATGAGCAGTTCTTC.

This clonotype was seen repeatedly, ten times or more. The rearrangement joins TRBV4-3 to TRBJ2-3, with 9 nucleotides matching TRBD2. Germline assignment: CDR1 LGHNA and CDR2 YSLEER. With 1 base clipped from V and 0 bases from J, the junction kept 2 bases outside the gene matches. The CDR3 has 16 residues. CDR3 bases: TGCGCCAGCAGCCAAGTTCTAGCGGGGAGCACAGATACGCAGTATTTT. Residues: CASSQVLAGSTDTQYF.

A few counts support this clonotype. The J gene is TRBJ2-2, the V gene TRBV3-1, with D tentatively TRBD2 (6 bases). The CDR3 has 14 amino acids. V was trimmed by 1 base and J by 7 bases, leaving 10 bases between them. The germline V gene encodes CDR1 LGHDT and CDR2 YNNKEL (reference sequence). CDR3 in amino acids: CASSQGPGSGELFF. The DNA for the CDR3 is TGTGCCAGCAGCCAAGGGCCCGGGAGCGGGGAGCTGTTTTTT.

The chain is built from TRBV11-2 and TRBJ1-6; the match to TRBD1 covers 9 bases. After removal of 4 bases from V and 7 bases from J, the junction contained 8 bases not matched to a gene. Germline lookup yields CDR1 SGHAT and CDR2 FQNNGV. The CDR3 sequence is 16 residues long. This CDR3 is CASSSSRDRANSPLHF. The CDR3 DNA sequence: TGTGCCAGCAGCTCGTCCCGGGACAGGGCAAATTCACCCCTCCACTTT.

This clonotype has more than one count but fewer than ten. The rearrangement joins TRBV6-9 to TRBJ2-5; D is uncertain. The CDR3 has 11 residues. CDR1 and CDR2 from the germline V gene are MNHGY and SVAAGI. Trimming left V 7 bases short and J 3 bases short, with 6 bases between. Written as DNA, the CDR3 is TGTGCCAGCATCCCCAAAGAGACCCAGTACTTC. The encoded protein is CASIPKETQYF.

This clonotype was seen ten or more times. CDR3 coding DNA: TGTGCCAGCAGCTTAACTAGCGGCGCCGGGGAGCTGTTTTTT. As protein: CASSLTSGAGELFF. The gene calls are TRBV7-9 and TRBJ2-2, with 8 bases aligning to TRBD2. The CDR3 extends over 14 amino acids. V dropped 2 bases and J dropped 6; count of bases not matched to a gene: 2. Germline V gene sequence: CDR1 SEHNR, CDR2 FQNEAQ (reference sequence).

V is TRBV6-2 or TRBV6-3 and J is TRBJ2-1, with 11 bases that match TRBD2. The CDR3 is 16 residues long. V lost 6 bases to trimming and J lost 4 bases; unmatched junction nucleotides: 8. Germline V gene lookup returns CDR1 MNHEY and CDR2 SVGEGT. This CDR3 is CASSSIAGGMYNEQFF. The CDR3 DNA reads TGTGCCAGCAGCAGTATAGCGGGAGGGATGTACAATGAGCAGTTCTTC.

Remarks on this clonotype: A much larger clone sits a single nucleotide away, making a read error possible. This sequence joins TRBV11-2 and TRBJ1-3, with a tentative D call TRBD1 (5 bases). CDR1 is SGHAT, CDR2 FQNNGV, per germline. This CDR3 comprises 15 residues. This chain's CDR3 is CASRADSHSGKTIYF. In DNA, the CDR3 is TGTGCCAGCAGAGCAGACAGCCACTCTGGAAAAACCATATATTTT.

This clonotype was counted many times. The chain is built from TRBV3-1 and TRBJ2-6, with D hard to call. The V end was cut by 5 bases, the J end by 2 bases, with 10 bases between. The CDR3 is 15 residues long. Germline V gene sequence: CDR1 LGHDT, CDR2 YNNKEL (reference sequence). Here the CDR3 DNA reads TGTGCCAGCAGCTTAAAGTGGACTGGGGCCAACGTCCTGACTTTC. Amino acids: CASSLKWTGANVLTF.

This clonotype was seen at least ten times. The chain couples TRBV5-5 to TRBJ1-3; 9 bases line up with TRBD1. The V and J ends lost 4 bases and 2 bases, in that order; junction bases with no gene match: 7. This CDR3 contains 16 residues. The V gene's germline CDR1 is SGHKS and CDR2 YYEKEE (reference sequence). CDR3 DNA: TGTGCCAGCAGCCGGATACAGGGGGCGACTGGAAACACCATATATTTT. Protein: CASSRIQGATGNTIYF.

In this sample, this clonotype turned up many times. This chain connects TRBV5-1 to TRBJ2-5; TRBD1 is a possible D gene (5 bases). V dropped 4 bases and J dropped 5 bases, with 18 bases sitting between them. This CDR3 comprises 15 residues. Germline V CDR1 and CDR2: SGHRS, YFSETQ. The CDR3 coding sequence is TGCGCCAGCAGCCAACTTCAGGGAAGGCGGGAGACCCAGTACTTC. Residues: CASSQLQGRRETQYF.

Ten or more counts support this clonotype. This chain joins TRBV6-2 or TRBV6-3 and TRBJ2-2, with unresolved D. CDR1 MNHEY and CDR2 SVGEGT come from the germline V gene. The V end was cut by 3 bases, the J end by 6 bases, with 2 bases between. The CDR3 is 11 amino acids. CDR3 in DNA: TGTGCCAGCAGTTATCCCGGGGAGCTGTTTTTT. Protein sequence: CASSYPGELFF.

This clonotype appeared many times. This chain links TRBV21-1 with TRBJ2-3; the table calls TRBD1, which could not be checked here. TRBV21-1 is annotated as a pseudogene. The CDR3 contains 19 residues. CDR3 protein: CASSKNGPGTLSSTDTQYF. CDR3 nucleotide sequence: TGTGCCAGCAGCAAAAACGGTCCAGGGACCCTGTCCTCCACAGATACGCAGTATTTT.

The sample holds many counts of this clonotype. The chain is built from TRBV6-2 or TRBV6-3 and TRBJ1-5; D uncertain. The germline V gene has CDR1 MNHEY and CDR2 SVGEGT. The CDR3 loop spans 16 amino acids. The V gene lost 2 bases and the J gene lost 3 bases, with 14 bases spanning the gap. CDR3 coding DNA: TGTGCCAGCAGTTACAGTGGACGGAATATCAATCAGCCCCAGCATTTT. It translates to CASSYSGRNINQPQHF.

In its sample, this clonotype was seen a few times. This rearrangement joins TRBV19 to TRBJ2-1; D is unclear. Germline assignment: CDR1 LNHDA and CDR2 SQIVND (reference sequence). V lost 0 bases and J lost 6, with 9 bases in between. This CDR3 comprises 14 residues. The CDR3 nucleotides read TGTGCCAGTAGTATAGATCCTAGGGTCAATGAGCAGTTCTTC. Amino acid sequence: CASSIDPRVNEQFF.

This clonotype was seen many times. The rearrangement joins TRBV28 to TRBJ1-1; D is unresolved. Germline-derived CDR1 and CDR2 are MDHEN and SYDVKM. Trimming pared 6 bases from V and 8 bases from J, leaving 19 bases between. The CDR3 covers 14 residues. The CDR3 protein is CASRARPRLAEAFF. The CDR3 coding sequence is TGTGCCAGCAGGGCGAGACCGAGACTTGCCGAAGCTTTCTTT.

This clonotype was seen repeatedly, ten times or more. J is TRBJ1-2 and V is TRBV6-5; the D gene is possibly TRBD1 (5 bases). This CDR3 has 13 residues. CDR1 MNHEY and CDR2 SVGAGI come from the germline V gene. With 2 bases removed from V and 5 bases from J, the gap between germline ends came to 9 bases. This chain's CDR3 is CASSYGSGYGYTF. The CDR3 nucleotides are TGTGCCAGCAGTTACGGGTCAGGGTATGGCTACACCTTC.

Many counts were recorded for this clonotype. This rearrangement joins TRBV12-3 or TRBV12-4 to TRBJ2-7, with D possibly being TRBD2 (5 bases). The V gene lost 6 bases and the J gene lost 7 bases, with 19 bases spanning the gap. The CDR3 extends over 14 amino acids. This CDR3 is CASSPTRQSGEQYF. CDR3 bases: TGTGCCAGCAGCCCTACCCGGCAATCGGGGGAGCAGTACTTC.

This clonotype was picked up many times. V and J are TRBV10-3 and TRBJ2-2; TRBD1 or TRBD2 may be the D gene (5 bases each). Germline V CDR1 and CDR2: ENHRY, SYGVKD. This CDR3 has 14 amino acids. V was cut by 6 bases and J by 1 base, with 9 bases left in between. The CDR3 sequence is CAIRGTGNTGELFF. The CDR3 bases are TGTGCCATCAGGGGGACCGGGAACACCGGGGAGCTGTTTTTT.

Many counts were recorded for this clonotype. The rearrangement uses TRBV10-3 and TRBJ1-1; 8 bases agree with TRBD1. The germline V gene encodes CDR1 ENHRY and CDR2 SYGVKD. V shed 4 bases, J shed 8 bases, and the junction held 0 bases outside the gene matches. The CDR3 totals 11 residues. The CDR3 DNA reads TGTGCCATCAGTGGGACAGGGGAAGCTTTCTTT. Its protein is CAISGTGEAFF.